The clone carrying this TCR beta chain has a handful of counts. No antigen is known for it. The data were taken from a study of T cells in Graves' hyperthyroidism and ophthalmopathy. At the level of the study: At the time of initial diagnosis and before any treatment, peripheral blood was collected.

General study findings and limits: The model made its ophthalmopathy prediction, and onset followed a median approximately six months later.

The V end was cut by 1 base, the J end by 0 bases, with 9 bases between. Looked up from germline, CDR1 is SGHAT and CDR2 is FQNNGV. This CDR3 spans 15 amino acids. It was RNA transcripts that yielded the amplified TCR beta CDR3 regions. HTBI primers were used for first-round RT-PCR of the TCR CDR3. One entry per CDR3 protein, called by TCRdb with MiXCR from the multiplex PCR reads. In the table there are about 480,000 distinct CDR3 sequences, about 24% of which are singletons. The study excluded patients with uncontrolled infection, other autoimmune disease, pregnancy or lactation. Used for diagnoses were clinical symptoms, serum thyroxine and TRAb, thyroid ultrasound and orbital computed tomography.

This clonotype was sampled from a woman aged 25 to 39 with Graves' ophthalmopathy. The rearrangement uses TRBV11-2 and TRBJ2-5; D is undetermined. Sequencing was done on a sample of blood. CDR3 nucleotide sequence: TGTGCCAGCAGCTTAGGGAATGCAGACCAAGAGACCCAGTACTTC. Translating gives CASSLGNADQETQYF.